This TCR beta chain was identified during a study of CXCR3-negative and CXCR3-positive naive CD8 T cells. Overall study results and limits: TRB CDR3s were more hydrophobic in CXCR3-positive than in CXCR3-negative naive cells.

The study made its TRB cDNA libraries by 5' RACE, adding UMI labels. TCRdb derives one entry per CDR3 protein from the 5' RACE reads, leaving out DNA. Its table lists tens of thousands of distinct CDR3 sequences. Comment on this clonotype: Antigen: not known.

The germline CDR1 and CDR2 sequences are MGHRA and YSYEKL. This CDR3 spans 12 amino acids. The TCR was taken from a human donor in good health. Some clones in this sample may be carry-over from other donors' samples. The sequenced sample was naive CXCR3+ CD8+ T cells from blood. As for subset: CD45RO-CCR7+CD27+CD95- naive CD8+ T cells expressing CXCR3 (TNR3+). The chain joins TRBV4-1 to TRBJ2-7; TCRdb gives TRBD1 as the D gene, but with no DNA this cannot be confirmed. CDR3 loop: CASSPDRYEQYF.